This T cell receptor (beta chain) was found in a study of blood T cell repertoires in COVID-19. Study as a whole: The United States, Italy and Spain supplied acute and convalescent COVID-19 samples.

CDR1 is SGHRS, CDR2 YFSETQ, per germline. CDR3 length: 15 amino acids. With V trimmed by 0 bases and J by 3 bases, 2 bases remained unmatched. Original processing notes: Estimation of nucleated cell counts was performed using reference gene primer amplification. Some clones are missing from TCRdb's copy, which holds only in-frame ones; the method was immunoSEQ multiplex PCR. V and J calls and clone size come straight from that table; D and trimming were deduced from the DNA. The table records some 38,000 clones, 80% to 90% of them present only once. This clone was detected only once. The material sequenced was peripheral blood. The J gene is TRBJ2-1, the V gene TRBV5-1, with 8 bases aligning to TRBD2. The clonotype was recovered from a man aged 55 to 70 with COVID-19, enrolled during active disease. The CDR3 nucleotides read TGCGCCAGCAGCTTGGTGGCGGGAGGCTACAATGAGCAGTTCTTC. Amino acid sequence: CASSLVAGGYNEQFF. Supplemented by reference TRBV5-1 and TRBJ2-1, the full variable domain reads KAGVTQTPRYLIKTRGQQVTLSCSPISGHRSVSWYQQTPGQGLQFLFEYFSETQRNKGNFPGRFSGRQFSNSRSEMNVSTLELGDSALYLCASSLVAGGYNEQFFGPGTRLTVL.